The text below deals with one TCR beta chain. Its antigen is not known. The data are from a study of cytotoxic CD8 clonotypes in ibrutinib-treated CLL. Findings of the study overall: Contraction or stability on treatment characterized the public clonotypes, which were uncommon.

Target depth was 1 in 200,000 to 1 in 1 million T cells, about 10x per clonotype. Profiling relied on immunoSEQ multiplex PCR, and the TCRdb table lists in-frame clones only, not all of them. This sample yields some 28,000 clones, of which 62% are seen a single time; roughly 15% belongs to the top ten. From germline, CDR1 is SGHAT and CDR2 FQNNGV. With 5 bases removed from V and 0 bases from J, the gap between germline ends came to 14 bases. The CDR3 covers 15 residues. This receptor was obtained from a human donor with chronic lymphocytic leukemia. The sample was PBMCs, taken before ibrutinib treatment. This chain connects TRBV11-2 to TRBJ2-7; maybe TRBD2 (6 bases). CDR3 amino acids: CASSPRDFASYEQYF. The CDR3 DNA sequence: TGTGCCAGCAGCCCGCGGGATTTCGCCTCCTACGAGCAGTACTTC.